These T cell receptor beta chains were read from a single sample in a study of technical replicates of blood from a few donors. Measured with immunoSEQ multiplex PCR; TCRdb has only the in-frame clones, and not every one. The sample comprises around 90,000 clones, about 93% of which are singletons, and roughly 0.4% rests with the top ten. Material: T cells isolated from PBMCs. These receptors all stem from a human donor in good health. The CDR3 runs from the conserved cysteine through the conserved F or W. The order of the fields is J gene, clone size, V gene, D gene, CDR3 DNA, CDR3 protein. D genes are given only for firm matches. Some rows have no size entry. The others give once, few or many, or a class for an expanded clone.

J: TRBJ2-7; size: .; V: TRBV4-1; D: TRBD2; DNA: TGCGCCAGCAGCCAACGGACTAGCGGGAGTTACGAGCAGTACTTC; CDR3: CASSQRTSGSYEQYF
J: TRBJ1-1; size: .; V: TRBV28; D: .; DNA: TGTGCCAGCAGTCCCCTTGGGGGGAGAACTGAAGCTTTCTTT; CDR3: CASSPLGGRTEAFF
J: TRBJ1-5; size: .; V: TRBV19; D: .; DNA: TGTGCCAGTAGTTCCTACAGGGAGCCCAATCAGCCCCAGCATTTT; CDR3: CASSSYREPNQPQHF
J: TRBJ2-5; size: .; V: TRBV2; D: TRBD2; DNA: TGTGCCAGCAGTGAATCGGCTAGCGGGAGCGAGGTGGGCGAGACCCAGTACTTC; CDR3: CASSESASGSEVGETQYF
J: TRBJ1-1; size: .; V: TRBV5-4; D: .; DNA: TGTGCCAGCAGCTTGATTCTGGGGGCAGGGACTGAAGCTTTCTTT; CDR3: CASSLILGAGTEAFF
J: TRBJ2-1; size: .; V: TRBV5-8; D: TRBD2; DNA: TGTGCCAGCAGCTTACGCGGGAGGGGGCTCGATGAGCAGTTCTTC; CDR3: CASSLRGRGLDEQFF
J: TRBJ2-3; size: .; V: TRBV29-1; D: TRBD2; DNA: TGCAGCGTTGAAGCACTAGCGGGAGGGGGTACAGATACGCAGTATTTT; CDR3: CSVEALAGGGTDTQYF
J: TRBJ2-7; size: .; V: TRBV5-1; D: .; DNA: TGCGCCAGCAGCTTGGAGGGGTACGAGCAGTACTTC; CDR3: CASSLEGYEQYF
J: TRBJ2-5; size: .; V: TRBV15; D: .; DNA: TGTGCCACCAGCAGAGGGACAGAATTACAAGAGACCCAGTACTTC; CDR3: CATSRGTELQETQYF
J: TRBJ2-3; size: .; V: TRBV9; D: .; DNA: TGTGCCAGCAGCGTTCGCGGAAGCACAGATACGCAGTATTTT; CDR3: CASSVRGSTDTQYF
J: TRBJ2-5; size: .; V: TRBV2; D: TRBD2; DNA: TGTGCCAGCAGTGAAGCGCGTGCTAGCGGGAGAGAGACCCAGTACTTC; CDR3: CASSEARASGRETQYF
J: TRBJ2-1; size: .; V: TRBV15; D: .; DNA: TGTGCCACCAGCCTCGGGATTGGACTCTACTACAATGAGCAGTTCTTC; CDR3: CATSLGIGLYYNEQFF
J: TRBJ2-1; size: .; V: TRBV27; D: .; DNA: TGTGCCAGCAGCCTCCGGAGAACGCTCGATGAGCAGTTCTTC; CDR3: CASSLRRTLDEQFF
J: TRBJ1-1; size: .; V: TRBV7-3; D: .; DNA: TGTGCCAGCAGCCAAGCCAAGAGGGCGAGGACTGAAGCTTTCTTT; CDR3: CASSQAKRARTEAFF
J: TRBJ2-1; size: .; V: TRBV7-9; D: .; DNA: TGTGCCAGCAGCTTAATACGGGGTGAGCAGTTCTTC; CDR3: CASSLIRGEQFF
J: TRBJ2-4; size: .; V: TRBV11-3; D: .; DNA: TGTGCCAGCAGCGCCCGCCCAGGACCGCAAAAGGGGAACATTCAGTACTTC; CDR3: CASSARPGPQKGNIQYF
J: TRBJ2-7; size: .; V: TRBV30; D: TRBD1; DNA: TGTGCCTGGAGTATTGGGACAGGGGACTACGAGCAGTACTTC; CDR3: CAWSIGTGDYEQYF
J: TRBJ1-4; size: .; V: TRBV7-3; D: .; DNA: TGTGCCAGCAGCTTAAAGGGGAGGGAGGAAAAACTGTTTTTT; CDR3: CASSLKGREEKLFF
J: TRBJ2-1; size: .; V: TRBV25-1; D: .; DNA: TGTGCCAGCAGTGTAATAGTTTCCCACAATGAGCAGTTCTTC; CDR3: CASSVIVSHNEQFF
J: TRBJ2-4; size: .; V: TRBV9; D: TRBD1; DNA: TGTGCCAGCAGCGTAGACAGGACAGGGAAAAACATTCAGTACTTC; CDR3: CASSVDRTGKNIQYF
J: TRBJ2-7; size: .; V: TRBV4-3; D: .; DNA: TGCGCCAGCAGCCAAGGAGGGGGGGACCACTACGAGCAGTACTTC; CDR3: CASSQGGGDHYEQYF
J: TRBJ2-3; size: once; V: TRBV6-6; D: TRBD2; DNA: TGTGCCAGCAGTGTAACTAGCGGGAGCGCAGATACGCAGTATTTT; CDR3: CASSVTSGSADTQYF
J: TRBJ2-3; size: .; V: TRBV5-1; D: TRBD2; DNA: TGCGCCAGCAGCACCTCAAAGCGGGAGGGCCCAGATACGCAGTATTTT; CDR3: CASSTSKREGPDTQYF
J: TRBJ1-2; size: .; V: TRBV7-2; D: TRBD1; DNA: TGTGCCAGCAGCCTACCCCAGGGGGCAGTTGGCTACACCTTC; CDR3: CASSLPQGAVGYTF
J: TRBJ1-1; size: once; V: TRBV19; D: .; DNA: TGTGCCAGTAGTCATCCTCCGGGACATACCGAAGCTTTCTTT; CDR3: CASSHPPGHTEAFF
J: TRBJ1-3; size: .; V: TRBV7-8; D: .; DNA: TGTGCCAGCAGCTTAGAGTTCGGGTTAGTCCTTGGAAACACCATATATTTT; CDR3: CASSLEFGLVLGNTIYF
J: TRBJ2-1; size: .; V: TRBV7-2; D: TRBD2; DNA: TGTGCCAGCAGCTACAGGGGACTAGCGGGAGACAATGAGCAGTTCTTC; CDR3: CASSYRGLAGDNEQFF
J: TRBJ1-3; size: .; V: TRBV6-6; D: .; DNA: TGTGCCAGCAGTTATAAAGGGGCAGGAAACACCATATATTTT; CDR3: CASSYKGAGNTIYF
J: TRBJ2-7; size: .; V: TRBV7-8; D: .; DNA: TGTGCCAGCAGCCCCCCCCCGACAGGACCGACCTACGAGCAGTACTTC; CDR3: CASSPPPTGPTYEQYF
J: TRBJ2-1; size: .; V: TRBV6-1; D: .; DNA: TGTGCCAGCAGTGAGAATTTGGGACTCCCGATCTACAATGAGCAGTTCTTC; CDR3: CASSENLGLPIYNEQFF
J: TRBJ2-7; size: .; V: TRBV4-3; D: TRBD2; DNA: TGCGCCAGCAGCCAAGGGTACCAGCGGGAGTCGTACGAGCAGTACTTC; CDR3: CASSQGYQRESYEQYF
J: TRBJ2-7; size: .; V: TRBV7-9; D: .; DNA: TGTGCCAGCAGCCCGTCCTTCTACGAGCAGTACTTC; CDR3: CASSPSFYEQYF
J: TRBJ2-1; size: .; V: TRBV10-1; D: .; DNA: TGCGCCAGCAGTGAGTCGTCTAGCTACAATGAGCAGTTCTTC; CDR3: CASSESSSYNEQFF
J: TRBJ2-3; size: .; V: TRBV29-1; D: .; DNA: TGCAGCGTTGCAGGGGAGCCAGATACGCAGTATTTT; CDR3: CSVAGEPDTQYF
J: TRBJ2-7; size: .; V: TRBV15; D: .; DNA: TGTGCCACCAGCAGTTCATGGAGGGTACCCTACGAGCAGTACTTC; CDR3: CATSSSWRVPYEQYF
J: TRBJ2-7; size: .; V: TRBV4-1; D: TRBD2; DNA: TGCGCCAGCAGCCAAGTGGGGACTAGCGATGCCTACGAGCAGTACTTC; CDR3: CASSQVGTSDAYEQYF
J: TRBJ2-1; size: .; V: TRBV4-3; D: TRBD2; DNA: TGCGCCAGCAGCCCAAACCCTAGCGGGAGTCGGAATGAGCAGTTCTTC; CDR3: CASSPNPSGSRNEQFF
J: TRBJ2-5; size: .; V: TRBV5-1; D: TRBD1; DNA: TGCGCCAGCAGCCCAGGGGGCGCAGAGGAGACCCAGTACTTC; CDR3: CASSPGGAEETQYF
J: TRBJ1-1; size: once; V: TRBV27; D: TRBD1; DNA: TGTGCCAGCAGTTTTGCAGGGGGCTTGACTGAAGCTTTCTTT; CDR3: CASSFAGGLTEAFF
J: TRBJ2-7; size: .; V: TRBV7-6; D: .; DNA: TGTGCCAGCAGCTCATCGCAGGGGCTGGGCGAGCAGTACTTC; CDR3: CASSSSQGLGEQYF
J: TRBJ1-2; size: once; V: TRBV6-6; D: .; DNA: TGTGCCAGTAAATTGACAGCTTCATTGTACGGCTACACCTTC; CDR3: CASKLTASLYGYTF
J: TRBJ2-2; size: .; V: TRBV7-3; D: TRBD2; DNA: TGTGCCAGCAGCTTAATTGCGACTAGCGGGAGTTGGGGGACCGGGGAGCTGTTTTTT; CDR3: CASSLIATSGSWGTGELFF
J: TRBJ1-5; size: .; V: TRBV5-6; D: TRBD1; DNA: TGTGCCAGCAGCACCCGACAGGGAAGGAATCAGCCCCAGCATTTT; CDR3: CASSTRQGRNQPQHF
J: TRBJ1-1; size: .; V: TRBV10-3; D: TRBD1; DNA: TGTGCCATCACTACGGGACAGGGGGACACTGAAGCTTTCTTT; CDR3: CAITTGQGDTEAFF
J: TRBJ1-2; size: .; V: TRBV2; D: TRBD1; DNA: TGTGCCAGCAGCATACAGGGGGGCTATGGCTACACCTTC; CDR3: CASSIQGGYGYTF
J: TRBJ2-6; size: .; V: TRBV27; D: TRBD2; DNA: TGTGCCAGCAGCCTTTGGGGGGGGATAATGTCTGGGGCCAACGTCCTGACTTTC; CDR3: CASSLWGGIMSGANVLTF
J: TRBJ2-7; size: .; V: TRBV9; D: TRBD1; DNA: TGTGCCAGCAGCGACCCAAAAGGGACAGGGGAAGAGCAGTACTTC; CDR3: CASSDPKGTGEEQYF
J: TRBJ2-7; size: .; V: TRBV19; D: TRBD1; DNA: TGTGCCAGTAGTCCAGGACAGGAAGAGGGCTACGAGCAGTACTTC; CDR3: CASSPGQEEGYEQYF
J: TRBJ2-1; size: .; V: TRBV7-2; D: .; DNA: TGTGCCAGCATCCCTCAAACTAGTCCCGACACCTACAATGAGCAGTTCTTC; CDR3: CASIPQTSPDTYNEQFF
J: TRBJ2-1; size: .; V: TRBV30; D: .; DNA: TGTGCCTGGAGCACCGACATGGGCGGGAATGAGCAGTTCTTC; CDR3: CAWSTDMGGNEQFF
J: TRBJ1-2; size: .; V: TRBV19; D: TRBD1; DNA: TGTGCCAGCCAGCACAGGGGGACAGGGACGAGGGGGTCTGGCTACACCTTC; CDR3: CASQHRGTGTRGSGYTF
J: TRBJ2-1; size: .; V: TRBV2; D: TRBD2; DNA: TGTGCCAGCTCTTTCGGACTAGCGGGAGTTTGGGAGCAGTTCTTC; CDR3: CASSFGLAGVWEQFF